Below, one T cell receptor (beta chain) is given with its context. The data belong to a study of cytomegalovirus exposure and HLA in healthy donors. Trimming left V 3 bases short and J 4 bases short, with 13 bases between. The CDR3 contains 15 residues. Germline V gene sequence: CDR1 SGHTS, CDR2 YDEGEE. Amplification used 60 Vbeta primers and 13 Jbeta primers. Method: immunoSEQ multiplex PCR; TCRdb's copy keeps in-frame clones and lacks some. The sample includes 200,000 or so clones, roughly 84% of them seen just once. Sequenced sample: PBMCs. The chain has TRBV5-8 and TRBJ2-2; perhaps TRBD1 as D (6 bases). This receptor was taken from a boy aged 5 to 17 in good health and CMV-seronegative. The CDR3: CASSSGQTFTGELFF. DNA of the CDR3: TGTGCCAGCAGCTCAGGACAGACCTTCACCGGGGAGCTGTTTTTT.